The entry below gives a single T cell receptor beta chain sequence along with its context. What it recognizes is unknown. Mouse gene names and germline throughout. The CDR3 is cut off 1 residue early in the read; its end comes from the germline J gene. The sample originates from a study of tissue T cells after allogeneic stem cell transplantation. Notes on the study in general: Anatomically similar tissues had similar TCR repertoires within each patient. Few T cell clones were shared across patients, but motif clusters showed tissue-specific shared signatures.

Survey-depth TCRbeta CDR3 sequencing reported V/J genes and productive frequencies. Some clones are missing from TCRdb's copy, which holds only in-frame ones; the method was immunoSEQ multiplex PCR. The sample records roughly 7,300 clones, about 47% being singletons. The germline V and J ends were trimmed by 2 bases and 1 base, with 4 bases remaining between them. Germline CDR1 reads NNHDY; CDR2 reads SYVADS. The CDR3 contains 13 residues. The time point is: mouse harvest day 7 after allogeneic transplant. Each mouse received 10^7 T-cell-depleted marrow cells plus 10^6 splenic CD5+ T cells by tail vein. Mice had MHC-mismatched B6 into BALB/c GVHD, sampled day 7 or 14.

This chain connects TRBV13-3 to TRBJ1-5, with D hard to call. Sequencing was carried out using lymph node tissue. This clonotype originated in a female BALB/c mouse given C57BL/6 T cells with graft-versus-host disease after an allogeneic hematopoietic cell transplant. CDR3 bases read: TGTGCCAGCAGTGAGGCAAACAACCAGGCTCCGCTT. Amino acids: CASSEANNQAPL. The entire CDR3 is CASSEANNQAPLF.